The source of this T cell receptor beta chain is a study of PD-1 blockade in classical Hodgkin lymphoma. Patients all relapsed after autologous stem cell transplantation, and there was variation in brentuximab vedotin exposure. In germline, CDR1 is LNHNV, CDR2 YYDKDF (reference sequence). CDR3 size: 12 residues. Only in-frame clones appear in the TCRdb table, and some are missing; sequencing was by immunoSEQ multiplex PCR. Of about 40,000 clones listed, roughly four fifths are singletons. Details on this clone: The germline gene is not matched at one end of the junction; a read error may be the cause.

The starting material was peripheral blood mononuclear cells (PBMCs), obtained at baseline. V gene TRBV15 combines with J gene TRBJ1-1, with TRBD1 as a possible D gene (5 bases). The origin of this receptor is a human donor with classical Hodgkin lymphoma. The CDR3 DNA sequence: TGTGCCACCAGCCGAGACAGTCGTGAAGCTTTCTTT. This sequence encodes CATSRDSREAFF.